This T cell receptor (beta chain) originates from a study of blood T cell repertoires in COVID-19. On the study more broadly: Samples taken during acute and convalescent COVID-19 were collected in the United States, Italy and Spain. The analysed material was cDNA or gDNA that came from T cells, B-cell-depleted T cells, or PBMCs.

Trimming left V 5 bases short and J 3 bases short, with 10 bases between. Germline V CDR1 and CDR2: PRHDT, FYEKMQ (reference sequence). The CDR3 consists of 13 residues. In the authors' workflow: Amplified reference gene primers provided the basis for estimating nucleated cell counts. TCRdb's copy holds only in-frame clones and misses some; the assay was immunoSEQ multiplex PCR. V and J calls and clone size are as listed in that table; D and trimming were resolved from the DNA. This sample carries 200,000 to 250,000 clones, approximately 80% of them seen once, and the ten largest clones take around 9.5%.

Sequencing used peripheral blood. The receptor comes from a man aged 45-60 years with active or convalescent COVID-19. The rearrangement uses TRBV13 and TRBJ1-2; D ambiguous. For the CDR3, the DNA is TGTGCCAGCAGCCCCCGCACTTACTATGGCTACACCTTC. This encodes CASSPRTYYGYTF. Combining the CDR3 with reference TRBV13 and TRBJ1-2 gives the whole variable domain AAGVIQSPRHLIKEKRETATLKCYPIPRHDTVYWYQQGPGQDPQFLISFYEKMQSDKGSIPDRFSAQQFSDYHSELNMSSLELGDSALYFCASSPRTYYGYTFGSGTRLTVV.